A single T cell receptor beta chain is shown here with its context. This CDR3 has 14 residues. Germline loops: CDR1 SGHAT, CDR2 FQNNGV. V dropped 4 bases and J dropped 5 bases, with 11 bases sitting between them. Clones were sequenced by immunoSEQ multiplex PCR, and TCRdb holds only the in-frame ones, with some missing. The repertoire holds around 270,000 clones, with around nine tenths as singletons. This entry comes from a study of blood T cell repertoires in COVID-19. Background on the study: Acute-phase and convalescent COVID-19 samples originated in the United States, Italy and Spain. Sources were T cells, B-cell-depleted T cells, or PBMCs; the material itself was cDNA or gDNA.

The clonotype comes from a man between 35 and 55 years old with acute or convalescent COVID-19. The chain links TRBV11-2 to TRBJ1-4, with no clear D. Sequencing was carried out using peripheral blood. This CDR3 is CASSSYLLNEKLFF. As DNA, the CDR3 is TGTGCCAGCAGCTCATACCTGCTAAATGAAAAACTGTTTTTT.